The clone carrying this T cell receptor (beta chain) was detected ten times or more. What it binds is not known. This record comes from a study of identical twins. General study results and limits: Insertions ran lower in abundant cord blood beta clonotypes, though not in memory repertoires.

Template switching added a universal primer binding site, and final cDNA carried unique molecular identifiers. Each CDR3 protein gets one entry after TCRdb re-called the 5' RACE reads with MiXCR. The sample carries under 500,000 distinct CDR3 sequences, 13% to 15% recorded once. V trimming: 5 bases; J trimming: 4 bases; junction bases outside the gene matches: 7. The V gene's germline CDR1 is MDHEN and CDR2 SYDVKM. The CDR3 has 16 residues. These records were also assigned to another study, of yellow fever vaccine responses in identical twins.

The sample comprised CD4+ T cells sorted from blood. The V call is TRBV28, the J call TRBJ2-5; 13 nucleotides match TRBD2. This TCR came from a woman between 18 and 29 years old in good health. The CDR3 DNA sequence: TGTGCCAGCAGTGACACTAGCGGGAGGGCCGGAGAGACCCAGTACTTC. Translated: CASSDTSGRAGETQYF.